These 18 T cell receptor beta chains were all obtained from the same sample, sequenced in a study of blood T cell repertoires in COVID-19. Clones were read by immunoSEQ multiplex PCR, and TCRdb kept only the in-frame ones, dropping some. The repertoire holds 200,000 to 250,000 clones, with 75% to 90% as singletons. The sample comprised peripheral blood. All receptors derive from a human donor in a cohort sampled during active COVID-19.

This chain uses TRBV6-6 with TRBJ1-2; possibly TRBD1 for D (6 bases). Trimming pared 10 bases from V and 5 bases from J, leaving 17 bases between. This CDR3 contains 13 residues. The germline V gene encodes CDR1 MNHNY and CDR2 SVGAGI (reference sequence). The CDR3 DNA reads as TGTGCCACCCAGATGGACAGAATGTATGGCTACACCTTC. Residues: CATQMDRMYGYTF.

The chain links TRBV5-5 to TRBJ1-1; D unresolved. Trimming removed 5 bases at V and 0 bases at J, with 17 bases between. The germline V gene encodes CDR1 SGHKS and CDR2 YYEKEE (reference sequence). The length of the CDR3 is 16 residues. The DNA of the CDR3 is TGTGCCAGCAGTCCCGCGCCGAATTCGGTGAACACTGAAGCTTTCTTT. Translated: CASSPAPNSVNTEAFF.

This clone was recorded a few times. The chain uses TRBV25-1 and TRBJ2-6; 9 bases are a match to TRBD1. The CDR3 totals 16 residues. Losses at the gene ends were 4 bases for V and 7 bases for J; bases not matched to a gene: 8. Germline V CDR1 and CDR2: MGHDK, SYGVNS. The CDR3 protein is CASSARGQGLANVLTF. In nucleotides, the CDR3 is TGTGCCAGCAGTGCCCGAGGACAGGGGCTCGCCAACGTCCTGACTTTC.

The J gene is TRBJ1-2, the V gene TRBV7-2; D is perhaps TRBD1 (6 bases). Germline lookup yields CDR1 SGHTA and CDR2 FQGNSA. Deletions cut 3 bases from V and 7 bases from J, with 9 bases between. This CDR3 has 12 amino acids. CDR3 sequence: CASSFSRGGYTF. For the CDR3, the DNA is TGTGCCAGCAGCTTCTCCAGGGGTGGCTACACCTTC. Variable domain in full (rest from reference TRBV7-2 and TRBJ1-2): GAGVSQSPSNKVTEKGKDVELRCDPISGHTALYWYRQSLGQGLEFLIYFQGNSAPDKSGLPSDRFSAERTGGSVSTLTIQRTQQEDSAVYLCASSFSRGGYTFGSGTRLTVV.

The V and J genes are TRBV19 and TRBJ1-2; a weak D match, TRBD1 (6 bases). Trimming removed 3 bases at V and 6 bases at J, with 20 bases between. The CDR3 is 16 residues long. Germline values: CDR1 LNHDA, CDR2 SQIVND (reference sequence). The CDR3 spells CASSISWSGGANGYTF. The DNA for the CDR3 is TGTGCCAGTAGTATCTCTTGGTCTGGGGGCGCGAATGGCTACACCTTC.

The rearrangement uses TRBV13 and TRBJ2-3; 12 bases are shared with TRBD2. Germline V gives CDR1 PRHDT, CDR2 FYEKMQ (reference sequence). The CDR3 sequence is 14 residues long. V was pared by 5 bases and J by 6 bases, with 3 bases of the junction left unmatched. DNA for the CDR3: TGTGCCAGCAGCCGACTAGCGGGAGCGGATACGCAGTATTTT. It translates to CASSRLAGADTQYF.

About this clone: At the DNA level, this CDR3 is encoded by other sequences in the same sample as well. V usage is TRBV30 and J usage is TRBJ1-5; 8 nucleotides agree with TRBD1. With 3 bases clipped from V and 4 bases from J, the junction kept 5 bases outside the gene matches. The CDR3 sequence is 14 residues long. The V gene's germline CDR1 is GTSNPN and CDR2 SVGIG (reference sequence). CDR3 in DNA: TGTGCCTGGAGCGGGACAGGCGTAAATCAGCCCCAGCATTTT. Its protein product is CAWSGTGVNQPQHF.

The chain couples TRBV7-2 to TRBJ2-7; 10 nucleotides align to TRBD2. The CDR3 totals 15 residues. The V and J ends lost 2 bases and 2 bases, in that order; junction bases with no gene match: 3. The germline V gene has CDR1 SGHTA and CDR2 FQGNSA. Written as DNA, the CDR3 is TGTGCCAGCAGCTTAACAGCGGGAGGGCCCTACGAGCAGTACTTC. The encoded protein is CASSLTAGGPYEQYF.

This clone was counted a few times. The chain joins TRBV3-1 (or the pseudogene TRBV3-2) to TRBJ2-2; TRBD2 matches at 8 bases. Germline V gene data show CDR1 as LGHDT and CDR2 as YNNKEL (reference sequence). The CDR3 runs 16 residues. Losses at the gene ends were 4 bases for V and 0 bases for J; bases not matched to a gene: 4. CDR3 DNA: TGTGCCAGCAGCCTCGGACTAGCTGCGAACACCGGGGAGCTGTTTTTT. Translation gives CASSLGLAANTGELFF.

The chain combines TRBV5-6 with TRBJ1-2; a weak D match, TRBD1 (6 bases). The CDR3 loop spans 12 amino acids. The V gene's germline CDR1 is SGHDT and CDR2 YYEEEE. Trimming pared 3 bases from V and 5 bases from J, leaving 8 bases between. The CDR3 coding sequence is TGTGCCAGCAGCTCGCAGGGGTATGGCTACACCTTC. This encodes CASSSQGYGYTF.

This chain uses TRBV7-2 with TRBJ2-5, with D possibly TRBD2 on 6 matching bases. V dropped 2 bases and J dropped 4 bases, with 11 bases sitting between them. This CDR3 has 14 amino acids. The germline V gene has CDR1 SGHTA and CDR2 FQGNSA. CDR3 in amino acids: CASSLRAGPETQYF. Written as DNA, the CDR3 is TGTGCCAGCAGCTTAAGGGCGGGGCCAGAGACCCAGTACTTC.

V usage is TRBV28 and J usage is TRBJ1-5; D gene unclear. The CDR3 is 16 amino acids. Trimming stripped 3 bases from V and 1 base from J, with 13 bases between. Germline V gene data show CDR1 as MDHEN and CDR2 as SYDVKM. DNA for the CDR3: TGTGCCAGCAGTTTTCGGCAGGCGAAGAGCAATCAGCCCCAGCATTTT. Amino acids: CASSFRQAKSNQPQHF.

V usage is TRBV28 and J usage is TRBJ1-1; 7 bases fit TRBD1. Germline V gene data show CDR1 as MDHEN and CDR2 as SYDVKM. The CDR3 extends over 13 amino acids. Trimming took 6 bases from V and 7 from J; bases not matched to a gene: 8. CDR3 residues: CASRPGGGSEAFF. In DNA, the CDR3 is TGTGCCAGCAGACCAGGAGGGGGCAGTGAAGCTTTCTTT.

The chain recombines TRBV30 with TRBJ1-4; D gene unclear. The CDR3 totals 15 residues. Trimming removed 0 bases from V and 2 bases from J, with 10 bases in between. Germline V gene data show CDR1 as GTSNPN and CDR2 as SVGIG (reference sequence). The CDR3 loop is CAWSVQVFTNEKLFF. The CDR3 bases are TGTGCCTGGAGTGTACAAGTGTTCACTAATGAAAAACTGTTTTTT.

The gene calls are TRBV6-5 and TRBJ1-2; D is undetermined. V lost 3 bases to trimming and J lost 4 bases, with 12 bases between them. The CDR3 is made up of 14 amino acids. Germline V gives CDR1 MNHEY, CDR2 SVGAGI. The CDR3: CASSYSLRGYGYTF. In nucleotides, the CDR3 is TGTGCCAGCAGTTATTCCCTCCGGGGCTATGGCTACACCTTC.

The V gene is TRBV28, the J gene TRBJ1-2, with D perhaps matching TRBD1 (5 bases). Germline CDR1 MDHEN, CDR2 SYDVKM. CDR3 length equals 15 residues. With 4 bases removed from V and 2 bases from J, the gap between germline ends came to 14 bases. The CDR3: CASSSPQGGNYGYTF. CDR3 nucleotides: TGTGCCAGCAGTTCCCCCCAGGGTGGGAACTATGGCTACACCTTC.

DNA of the CDR3: TGTGCCAGCAGTTACTCCGTTTCGAACACTGAAGCTTTCTTT. Protein product: CASSYSVSNTEAFF. The chain combines TRBV6-5 with TRBJ1-1; D is unclear. The V end was cut by 0 bases, the J end by 1 base, with 6 bases between. The CDR3 length is 14 residues. Germline assignment: CDR1 MNHEY and CDR2 SVGAGI.

J is TRBJ2-7 and V is TRBV7-2; D uncertain. Germline CDR1 SGHTA, CDR2 FQGNSA. CDR3 length: 12 amino acids. Trimming cost V 5 bases and J 4 bases, with 9 bases left between them. The CDR3 here is CASSRSGYEQYF. The CDR3 DNA reads TGTGCCAGCAGCCGCTCGGGTTACGAGCAGTACTTC. The whole variable domain, filled in from reference TRBV7-2 and TRBJ2-7, reads GAGVSQSPSNKVTEKGKDVELRCDPISGHTALYWYRQSLGQGLEFLIYFQGNSAPDKSGLPSDRFSAERTGGSVSTLTIQRTQQEDSAVYLCASSRSGYEQYFGPGTRLTVT.